Below, one T cell receptor (beta chain) is given with its context. Its antigen is not known. Clones were sequenced by immunoSEQ multiplex PCR, and TCRdb holds only the in-frame ones, with some missing. Among around 75,000 clones listed, around 90% were seen once. These data are taken from a study of Tregs in tolerant kidney transplant recipients. Whole-study context: Related graft donors supplied nonmyeloablative bone marrow transplants, and mixed chimerism was transient. Findings and caveats of the study: Findings come from small patient numbers and require larger validation. Antigen-driven expansion was suggested because donor-specific Tregs expanded more than all Tregs in tolerant patients. This study did not directly address biological reproducibility.

The sequence derives from a human donor who received a combined kidney and bone marrow transplant. The specimen comprised CD4+ T cells from blood, sampled before the transplant.

This CDR3 reads CASSSPGYGTRDYYEQYF. CDR3 in DNA: TGTGCCAGTAGCTCCCCAGGTTACGGGACTAGAGACTACTACGAGCAGTACTTC. The chain uses TRBV19 and TRBJ2-7; 8 bases fit TRBD2. Germline loops: CDR1 LNHDA, CDR2 SQIVND (reference sequence). Germline trimming cut 6 bases from V and 3 bases from J; bases unmatched to any gene: 19. The CDR3 is made up of 18 amino acids.